The clone carrying this TCR delta chain has just a few counts. The TCRdb record carries a much larger clone's protein, which differs from this DNA's translation at residue 10; a read error is the likely cause, and the protein listed here is the DNA translation. TCRdb re-called the reads via CATT. Altogether 7,200 or so delta-chain clones are present, approximately 2.1% being singletons, with the ten largest covering approximately 11%. V was clipped by 0 bases and J by 2 bases, with 13 bases between them. CDR1 is GEAIGNYY, CDR2 EKD, per germline. The CDR3 contains 18 residues. The sample belongs to a study of gamma-delta chains in newborns, infants, children. In the study overall: Polyclonal expansion of innate γδ T cells after birth follows microbial exposure.

Sequencing was carried out using blood. This sequence joins TRDV2 and TRDJ3; D possibly corresponds to TRDD3 (5 bases). The source is a child who was a newborn, infant or young child, either healthy, febrile or measles-vaccinated (not recorded which). The CDR3 DNA follows: TGTGCCTGTGACACCAGGGGGCCTAGCCCCTGGGACACCCGACAGATGTTTTTC. Translation gives CACDTRGPSPWDTRQMFF.